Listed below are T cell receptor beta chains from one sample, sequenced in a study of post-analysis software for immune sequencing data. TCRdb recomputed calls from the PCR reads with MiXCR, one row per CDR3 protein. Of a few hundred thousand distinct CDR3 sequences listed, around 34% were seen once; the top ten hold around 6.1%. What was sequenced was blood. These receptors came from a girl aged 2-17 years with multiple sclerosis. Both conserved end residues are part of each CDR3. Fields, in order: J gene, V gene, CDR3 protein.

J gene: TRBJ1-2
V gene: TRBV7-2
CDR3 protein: CASSLIVPTGAGDGYTF

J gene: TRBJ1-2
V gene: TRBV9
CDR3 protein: CASSRSTGLRNYGYTF

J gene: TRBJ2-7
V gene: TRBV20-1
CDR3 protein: CSASPLRGETYEQYF

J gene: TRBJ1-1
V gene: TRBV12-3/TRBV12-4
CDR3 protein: CASSRTAAGAFF

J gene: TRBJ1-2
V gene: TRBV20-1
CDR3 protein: CSAPDSYGYTF

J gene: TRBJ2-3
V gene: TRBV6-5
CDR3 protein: CASSYSRLAGTDTQYF

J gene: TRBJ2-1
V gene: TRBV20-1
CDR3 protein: CSARDTRDYSEQFF

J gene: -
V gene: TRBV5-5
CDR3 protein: CASSLVPRDSGTQYF

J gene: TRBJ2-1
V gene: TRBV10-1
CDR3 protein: CASSFQGVNEQFF

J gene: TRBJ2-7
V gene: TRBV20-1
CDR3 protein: CSAKDYEQYF

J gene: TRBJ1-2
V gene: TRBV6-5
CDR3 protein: CASKGQANYGYTF

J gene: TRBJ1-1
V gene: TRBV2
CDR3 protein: CARRLGTEAFF

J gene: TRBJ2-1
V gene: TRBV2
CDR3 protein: CASSVLNPGNEQFF

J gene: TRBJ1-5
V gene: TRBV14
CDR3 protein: CASSQELREGNQPQHF

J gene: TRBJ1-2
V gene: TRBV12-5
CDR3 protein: CASGLFNRGRSEGYTF

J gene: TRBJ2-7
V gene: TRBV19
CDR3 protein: CASSESSTGHYEQYF

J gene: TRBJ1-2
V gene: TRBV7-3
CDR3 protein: CASSLGHLYGYTF

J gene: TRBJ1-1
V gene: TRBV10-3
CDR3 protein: CAISEQGLDTEAFF

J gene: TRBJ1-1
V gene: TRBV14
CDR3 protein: CASSPFMNTEAFF

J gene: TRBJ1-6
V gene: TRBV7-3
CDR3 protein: CASSSGPDNSPLHF

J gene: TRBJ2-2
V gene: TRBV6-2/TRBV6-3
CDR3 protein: CASSPRLRGELFF

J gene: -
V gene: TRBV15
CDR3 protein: CATSRDRLGETQYF

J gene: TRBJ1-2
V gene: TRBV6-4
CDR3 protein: CASRAGVDYGYTF

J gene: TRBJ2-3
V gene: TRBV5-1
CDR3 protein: CASSLRAGGSTDTQYF

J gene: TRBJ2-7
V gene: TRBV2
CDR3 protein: CASSETGPPAAQYF

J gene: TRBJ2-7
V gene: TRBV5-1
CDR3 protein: CASSLGGQTYYEQYF

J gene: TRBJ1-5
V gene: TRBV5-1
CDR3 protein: CASSLGDRVGQPQHF

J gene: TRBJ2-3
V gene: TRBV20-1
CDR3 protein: CSSLQGASTDTQYF

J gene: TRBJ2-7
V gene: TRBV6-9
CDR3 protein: CASSCRQGTYEQYF

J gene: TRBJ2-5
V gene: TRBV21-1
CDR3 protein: CASSKSGLDRGEETQYF

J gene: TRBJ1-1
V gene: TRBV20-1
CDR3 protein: CSASKQNTEAFF

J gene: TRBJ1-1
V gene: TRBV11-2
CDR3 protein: CASSHSRTVSTEAFF

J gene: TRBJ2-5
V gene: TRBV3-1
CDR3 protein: CASSQGAVQGMETQYF

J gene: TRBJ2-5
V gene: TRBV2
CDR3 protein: CASKVSDRGHQETQYF

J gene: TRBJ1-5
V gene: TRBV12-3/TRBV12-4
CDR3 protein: CASSPDKNQPQHF

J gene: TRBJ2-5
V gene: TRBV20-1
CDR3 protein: CSAPLRPTAQETQYF

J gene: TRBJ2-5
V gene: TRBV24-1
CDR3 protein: CATSDRGQGHETQYF

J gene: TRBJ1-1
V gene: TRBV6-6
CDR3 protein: CASSRGQGMTEAFF

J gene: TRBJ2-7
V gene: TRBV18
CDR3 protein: CASSLQGSVYEQYF

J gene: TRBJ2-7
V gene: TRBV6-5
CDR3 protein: CASRGPGLAGGEQYF

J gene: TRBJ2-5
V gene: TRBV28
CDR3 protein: CASSADRGLGETQYF

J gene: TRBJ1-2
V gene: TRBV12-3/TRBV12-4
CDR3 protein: CASSGDRVGGYTF

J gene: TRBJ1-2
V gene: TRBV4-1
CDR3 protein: CASSQVEGAENYGYTF

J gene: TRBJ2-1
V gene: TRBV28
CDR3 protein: CASRFGANEQFF

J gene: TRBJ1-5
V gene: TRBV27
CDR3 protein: CAGSFEGSNQPQHF

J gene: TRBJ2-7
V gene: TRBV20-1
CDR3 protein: CSAQKPGQGFREQYF

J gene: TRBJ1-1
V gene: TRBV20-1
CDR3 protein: CSGRVDTVAFF

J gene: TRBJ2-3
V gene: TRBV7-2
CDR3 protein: CASSGRTVDTQYF